A selection of T cell receptor beta chains follows, all from one sample in a study of T cells after yellow fever vaccination. TCRdb reprocessed the 5' RACE reads with MiXCR, giving one entry per CDR3 protein. The data hold 80,000 to 100,000 distinct CDR3 sequences, with around 9.8% observed a single time. Here the sequenced sample was CD8+ T cells not binding an NS4B(214-222) dextramer, sorted from PBMCs, taken more than 14 days after the first yellow fever vaccination. These receptors originate from a young man who received the YFV17D yellow fever vaccine. Each CDR3 is given with its conserved first and last residue. A D gene is named only where the DNA matches it firmly. A clone size is listed for some rows: how often the clone was seen (once, few, many), or a class if it is expanded.

v_gene	abundance	len	j_gene	d_gene	CDR3nt	CDR3aa
TRBV19	few	14	TRBJ2-3	-	TGTGCCAGTAGTATTAGACCCTACACAGATACGCAGTATTTT	CASSIRPYTDTQYF
TRBV5-1	many	13	TRBJ2-7	-	TGCGCCAGCAGCTTTAACAGGGAAGGCGAGCAGTACTTC	CASSFNREGEQYF
TRBV11-3	-	15	TRBJ2-1	-	TGTGCCAGCAGCTTAGCCCAGGAGGGTTACAATGAGCAGTTCTTC	CASSLAQEGYNEQFF
TRBV20-1	few	14	TRBJ2-7	TRBD1	TGCAGTGCTAGAGATCGCAGGGGGCTATACGAGCAGTACTTC	CSARDRRGLYEQYF
TRBV5-1	many	16	TRBJ2-1	TRBD2	TGCGCCAGCAGTCTGAGAGCTAGCGGGGGAAAAGATGAGCAGTTCTTC	CASSLRASGGKDEQFF
TRBV5-1	many	17	TRBJ1-6	-	TGCGCCAGCAGCCCCGAACATCCGAGCTCCTATAATTCACCCCTCCACTTT	CASSPEHPSSYNSPLHF
TRBV11-2	-	14	TRBJ2-7	-	TGTGCCAGCAGCTATGGAGGGTGGGCTTACGAGCAGTACTTC	CASSYGGWAYEQYF
TRBV7-8	-	17	TRBJ1-1	TRBD1	TGTGCCAGCAGCCACCGGACAGGGGGCAATGGGTACACTGAAGCTTTCTTT	CASSHRTGGNGYTEAFF
TRBV5-1	-	14	TRBJ1-1	-	TGCGCCAGCAGCTTTGTGACAGCGAACACTGAAGCTTTCTTT	CASSFVTANTEAFF
TRBV21-1	-	17	TRBJ2-7	-	TGTGCCAGCAGCAAGTCGAAGCGACGGGAGATTTACTACGAGCAGTACTTC	CASSKSKRREIYYEQYF
TRBV6-5	-	15	TRBJ1-6	-	TGTGCCAGCAGTTACTCTCGGACGCGCTCTTCACCCCTCCACTTT	CASSYSRTRSSPLHF
TRBV27	few	14	TRBJ2-7	TRBD1	TGTGCCAGCAGCATAACCGGGACAGGATACGAGCAGTACTTC	CASSITGTGYEQYF
TRBV29-1	-	12	TRBJ2-1	TRBD1	TGCAGCGCCGCGACAGGGGACGCTGAGCAGTTCTTC	CSAATGDAEQFF
TRBV15	few	15	TRBJ2-2	-	TGTGCCACCAGCAGTTTACAGACGAACACCGGGGAGCTGTTTTTT	CATSSLQTNTGELFF
TRBV5-1	few	14	TRBJ2-7	-	TGCGCCAGCAGCTTGGGACAGAGCTCCTACGAGCAGTACTTC	CASSLGQSSYEQYF
TRBV24-1	few	13	TRBJ2-2	-	TGTGCCACCAGTGATTTCTCGGCCGGGGAGCTGTTTTTT	CATSDFSAGELFF
TRBV6-5	-	14	TRBJ1-1	TRBD1	TGTGCCAGCAGTTACTCCGACAGGGGGACTGAAGCTTTCTTT	CASSYSDRGTEAFF
TRBV7-2	-	15	TRBJ2-1	TRBD1	TGTGCCAGCAGCAAGGGACAGTTCTCCTACAATGAGCAGTTCTTC	CASSKGQFSYNEQFF
TRBV7-9	many	15	TRBJ2-3	-	TGTGCCAGCAGCCCGAGCGGTCAGGGCACAGATACGCAGTATTTT	CASSPSGQGTDTQYF
TRBV6-6	-	11	TRBJ2-3	-	TGTGCCAGCAGTTACGGGGGTACGCAGTATTTT	CASSYGGTQYF
TRBV19	few	15	TRBJ1-5	TRBD1	TGTGCCAGTAGTTATGGACAGGGCCTAAATCAGCCCCAGCATTTT	CASSYGQGLNQPQHF
TRBV10-3	few	18	TRBJ2-6	-	TGTGCCATCATGGGAGGAGGGGCCGTTTCCTCTGGGGCCAACGTCCTGACTTTC	CAIMGGGAVSSGANVLTF
TRBV6-2/TRBV6-3	few	12	TRBJ2-5	-	TGTGCCAGCAGTTACGGGCGAGAGACCCAGTACTTC	CASSYGRETQYF
TRBV7-2	few	13	TRBJ1-1	-	TGTGCCAGCAGCTCCAGACCTTTGACTGAAGCTTTCTTT	CASSSRPLTEAFF